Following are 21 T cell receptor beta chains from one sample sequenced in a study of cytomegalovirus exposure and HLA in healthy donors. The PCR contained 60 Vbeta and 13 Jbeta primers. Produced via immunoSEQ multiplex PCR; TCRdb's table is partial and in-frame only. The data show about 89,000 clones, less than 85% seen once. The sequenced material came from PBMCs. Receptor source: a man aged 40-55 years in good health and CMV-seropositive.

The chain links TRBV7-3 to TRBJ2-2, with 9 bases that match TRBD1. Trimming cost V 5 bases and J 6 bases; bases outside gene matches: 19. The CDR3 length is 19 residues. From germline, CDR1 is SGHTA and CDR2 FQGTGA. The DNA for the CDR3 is TGTGCCAGCAGCCCGACACCCGACAGGGGGTTAATCCGCGCCGGGGAGCTGTTTTTT. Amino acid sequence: CASSPTPDRGLIRAGELFF.

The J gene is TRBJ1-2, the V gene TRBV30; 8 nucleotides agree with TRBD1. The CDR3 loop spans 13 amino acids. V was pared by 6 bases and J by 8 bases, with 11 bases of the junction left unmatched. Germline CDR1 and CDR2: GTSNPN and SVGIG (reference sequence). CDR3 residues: CACRDRSQWGYTF. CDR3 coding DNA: TGTGCCTGTAGGGACAGGTCTCAATGGGGCTACACCTTC. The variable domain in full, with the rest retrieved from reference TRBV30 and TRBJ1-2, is SQTIHQWPATLVQPVGSPLSLECTVEGTSNPNLYWYRQAAGRGLQLLFYSVGIGQISSEVPQNLSASRPQDRQFILSSKKLLLSDSGFYLCACRDRSQWGYTFGSGTRLTVV.

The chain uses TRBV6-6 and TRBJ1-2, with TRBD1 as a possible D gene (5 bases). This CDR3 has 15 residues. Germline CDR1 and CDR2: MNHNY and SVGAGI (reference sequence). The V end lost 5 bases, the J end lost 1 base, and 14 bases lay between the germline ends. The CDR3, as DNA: TGTGCCAGCAGTCCCCCTGGAGGGGATAACTATGGCTACACCTTC. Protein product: CASSPPGGDNYGYTF.

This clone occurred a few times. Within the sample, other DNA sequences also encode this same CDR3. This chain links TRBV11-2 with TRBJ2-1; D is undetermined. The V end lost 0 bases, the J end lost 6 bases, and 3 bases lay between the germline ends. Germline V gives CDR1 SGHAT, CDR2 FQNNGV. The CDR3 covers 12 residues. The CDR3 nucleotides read TGTGCCAGCAGCTTAGACCGCAATGAGCAGTTCTTC. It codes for CASSLDRNEQFF.

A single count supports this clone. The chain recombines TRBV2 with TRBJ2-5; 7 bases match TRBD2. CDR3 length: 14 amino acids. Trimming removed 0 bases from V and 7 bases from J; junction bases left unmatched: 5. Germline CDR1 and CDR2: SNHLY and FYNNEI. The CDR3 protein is CASSEALGGVTQYF. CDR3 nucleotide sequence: TGTGCCAGCAGTGAAGCGCTTGGGGGGGTGACCCAGTACTTC.

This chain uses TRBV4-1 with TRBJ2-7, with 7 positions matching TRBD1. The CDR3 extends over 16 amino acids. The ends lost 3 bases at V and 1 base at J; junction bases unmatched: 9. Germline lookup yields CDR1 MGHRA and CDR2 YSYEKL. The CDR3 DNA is TGCGCCAGCAGCCACCAGGACAGGCTTGGTTCCTACGAGCAGTACTTC. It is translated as CASSHQDRLGSYEQYF.

CDR3 in amino acids: CASSYSWESYEQYF. CDR3 in DNA: TGTGCCAGCAGTTACTCTTGGGAGTCCTACGAGCAGTACTTC. The chain uses TRBV6-5 and TRBJ2-7; D perhaps matches TRBD2 (5 bases). V was cut by 0 bases and J by 1 base, with 7 bases left in between. Germline CDR1 MNHEY, CDR2 SVGAGI. CDR3 size: 14 residues.

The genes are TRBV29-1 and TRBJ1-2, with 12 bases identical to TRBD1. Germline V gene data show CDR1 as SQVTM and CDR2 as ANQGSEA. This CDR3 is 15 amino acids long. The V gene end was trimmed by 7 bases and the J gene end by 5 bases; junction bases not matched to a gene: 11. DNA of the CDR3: TGCAGCGACCGGGACAGGGGGCAAGGAAAGTATGGCTACACCTTC. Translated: CSDRDRGQGKYGYTF.

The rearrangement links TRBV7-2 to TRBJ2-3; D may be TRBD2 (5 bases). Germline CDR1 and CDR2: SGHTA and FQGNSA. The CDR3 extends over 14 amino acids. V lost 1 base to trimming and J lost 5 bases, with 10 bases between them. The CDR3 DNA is TGTGCCAGCAGCTTAGGAGGGAAGGGAGATACGCAGTATTTT. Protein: CASSLGGKGDTQYF.

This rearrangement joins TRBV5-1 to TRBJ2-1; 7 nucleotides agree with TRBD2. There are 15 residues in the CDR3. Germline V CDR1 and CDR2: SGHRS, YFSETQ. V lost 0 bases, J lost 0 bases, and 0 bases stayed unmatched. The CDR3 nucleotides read TGCGCCAGCAGCTTGGCTAGCGGCTCCTACAATGAGCAGTTCTTC. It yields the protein CASSLASGSYNEQFF. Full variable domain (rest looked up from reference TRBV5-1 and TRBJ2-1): KAGVTQTPRYLIKTRGQQVTLSCSPISGHRSVSWYQQTPGQGLQFLFEYFSETQRNKGNFPGRFSGRQFSNSRSEMNVSTLELGDSALYLCASSLASGSYNEQFFGPGTRLTVL.

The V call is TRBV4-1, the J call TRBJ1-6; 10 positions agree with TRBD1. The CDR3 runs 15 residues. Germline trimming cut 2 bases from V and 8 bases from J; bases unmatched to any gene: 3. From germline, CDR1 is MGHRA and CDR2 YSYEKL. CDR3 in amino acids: CASSQPDRGDSPLHF. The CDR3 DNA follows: TGCGCCAGCAGCCAACCGGACAGGGGGGATTCACCCCTCCACTTT.

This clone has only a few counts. CDR3 nucleotides: TGTGCCAGCAGCTTGACAGACACCGGGGAGCTGTTTTTT. Its protein is CASSLTDTGELFF. The V gene is TRBV11-2, the J gene TRBJ2-2, with a tentative D call TRBD1 (5 bases). The CDR3 consists of 13 residues. Germline CDR1 and CDR2: SGHAT and FQNNGV. Trimming pared 3 bases from V and 3 bases from J, leaving 5 bases between.

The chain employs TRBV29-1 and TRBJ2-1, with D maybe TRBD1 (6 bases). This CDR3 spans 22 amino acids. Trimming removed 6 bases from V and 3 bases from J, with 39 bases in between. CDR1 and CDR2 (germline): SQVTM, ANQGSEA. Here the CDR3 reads CSVPIRPTKTGTTRIGYNEQFF. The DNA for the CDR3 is TGCAGCGTACCCATCCGCCCCACTAAAACCGGGACAACGAGGATTGGCTACAATGAGCAGTTCTTC.

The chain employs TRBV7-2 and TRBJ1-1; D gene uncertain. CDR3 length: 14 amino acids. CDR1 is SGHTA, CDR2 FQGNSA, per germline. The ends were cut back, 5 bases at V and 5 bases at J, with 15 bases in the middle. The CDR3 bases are TGTGCCAGCAGCCCCTTTGTAATCGGGACTGAAGCTTTCTTT. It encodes CASSPFVIGTEAFF.

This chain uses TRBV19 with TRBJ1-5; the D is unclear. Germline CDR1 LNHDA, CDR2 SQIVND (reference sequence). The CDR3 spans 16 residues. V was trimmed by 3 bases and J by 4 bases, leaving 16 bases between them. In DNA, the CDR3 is TGTGCCAGTAGTATTTCACGGACTGGAAGGAATCAGCCCCAGCATTTT. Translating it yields CASSISRTGRNQPQHF. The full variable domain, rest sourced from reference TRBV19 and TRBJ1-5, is DGGITQSPKYLFRKEGQNVTLSCEQNLNHDAMYWYRQDPGQGLRLIYYSQIVNDFQKGDIAEGYSVSREKKESFPLTVTSAQKNPTAFYLCASSISRTGRNQPQHFGDGTRLSIL.

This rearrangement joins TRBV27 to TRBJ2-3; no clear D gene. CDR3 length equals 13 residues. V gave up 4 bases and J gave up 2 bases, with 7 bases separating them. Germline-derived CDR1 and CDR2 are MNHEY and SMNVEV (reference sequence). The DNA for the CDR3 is TGTGCCAGCAGTTATGTATTCACAGATACGCAGTATTTT. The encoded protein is CASSYVFTDTQYF.

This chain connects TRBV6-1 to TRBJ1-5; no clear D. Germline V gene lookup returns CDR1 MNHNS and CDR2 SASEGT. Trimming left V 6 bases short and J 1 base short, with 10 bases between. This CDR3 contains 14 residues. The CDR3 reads CASREVGSNQPQHF. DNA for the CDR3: TGTGCCAGCAGGGAGGTCGGAAGCAATCAGCCCCAGCATTTT.

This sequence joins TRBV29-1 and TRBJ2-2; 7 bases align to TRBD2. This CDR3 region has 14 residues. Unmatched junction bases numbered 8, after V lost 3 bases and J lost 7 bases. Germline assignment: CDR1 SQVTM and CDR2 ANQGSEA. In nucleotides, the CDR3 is TGCAGCGTTGATCCGGGGGGTGTTAGCGGGGAGCTGTTTTTT. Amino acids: CSVDPGGVSGELFF.

The CDR3 nucleotides are TGCGCCAGCAGCCAAGGTGTCAGCTCCTACAATGAGCAGTTCTTC. As protein: CASSQGVSSYNEQFF. This chain joins TRBV4-1 and TRBJ2-1, with D hard to call. This CDR3 region has 15 residues. The V and J ends lost 1 base and 0 bases respectively, with 7 bases between them. Germline CDR1 MGHRA, CDR2 YSYEKL.

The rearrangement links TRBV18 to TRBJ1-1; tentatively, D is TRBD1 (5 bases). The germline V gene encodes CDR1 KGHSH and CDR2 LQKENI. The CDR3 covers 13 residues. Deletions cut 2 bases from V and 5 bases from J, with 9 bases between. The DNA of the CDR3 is TGTGCCAGCTCACCAGTACCAGGGACTGAAGCTTTCTTT. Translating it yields CASSPVPGTEAFF.

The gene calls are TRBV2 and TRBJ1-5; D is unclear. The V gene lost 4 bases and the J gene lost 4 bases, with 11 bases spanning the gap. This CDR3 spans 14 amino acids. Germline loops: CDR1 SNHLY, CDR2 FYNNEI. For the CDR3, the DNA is TGTGCCAGCAGTGGGGCTACCCTTAATCAGCCCCAGCATTTT. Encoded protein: CASSGATLNQPQHF.